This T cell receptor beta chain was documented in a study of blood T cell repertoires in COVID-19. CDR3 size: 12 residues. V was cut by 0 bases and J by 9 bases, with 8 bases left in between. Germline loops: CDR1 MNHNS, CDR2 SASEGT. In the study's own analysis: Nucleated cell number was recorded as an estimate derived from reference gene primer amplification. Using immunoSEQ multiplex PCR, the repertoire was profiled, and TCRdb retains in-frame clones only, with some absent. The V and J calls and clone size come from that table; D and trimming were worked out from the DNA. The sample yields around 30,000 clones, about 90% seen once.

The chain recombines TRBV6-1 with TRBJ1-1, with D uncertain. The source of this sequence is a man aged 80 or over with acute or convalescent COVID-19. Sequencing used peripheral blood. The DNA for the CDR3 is TGTGCCAGCAGTGAAGCCTTGTTAAAAGCTTTCTTT. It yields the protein CASSEALLKAFF.